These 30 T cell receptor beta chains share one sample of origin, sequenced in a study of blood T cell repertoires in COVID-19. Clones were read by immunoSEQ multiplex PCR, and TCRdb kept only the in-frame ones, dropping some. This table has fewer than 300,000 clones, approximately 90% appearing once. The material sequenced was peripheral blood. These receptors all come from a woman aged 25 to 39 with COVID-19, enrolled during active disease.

The CDR3 here is CASSSRTSGRALETQYF. The CDR3 DNA reads TGTGCCAGCAGCTCGAGGACTAGCGGGAGGGCCCTAGAGACCCAGTACTTC. The chain links TRBV5-4 to TRBJ2-5; 15 bases fit TRBD2. The trim removed 3 bases at V and 4 bases at J, leaving 7 bases unmatched. The CDR3 runs 17 residues. Germline V gene data show CDR1 as SGHNT and CDR2 as YYREEE (reference sequence).

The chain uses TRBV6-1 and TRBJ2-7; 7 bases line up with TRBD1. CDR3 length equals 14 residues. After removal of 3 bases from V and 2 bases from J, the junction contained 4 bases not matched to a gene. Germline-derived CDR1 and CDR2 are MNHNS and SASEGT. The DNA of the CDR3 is TGTGCCAGCAGTGACGGGACAGTTACCTACGAGCAGTACTTC. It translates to CASSDGTVTYEQYF.

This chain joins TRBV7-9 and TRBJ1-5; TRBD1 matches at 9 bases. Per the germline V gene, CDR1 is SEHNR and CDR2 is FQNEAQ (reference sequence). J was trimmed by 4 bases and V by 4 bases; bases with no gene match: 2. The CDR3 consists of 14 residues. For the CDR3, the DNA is TGTGCCAGCAGCTCCGGACAGGGGAATCAGCCCCAGCATTTT. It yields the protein CASSSGQGNQPQHF. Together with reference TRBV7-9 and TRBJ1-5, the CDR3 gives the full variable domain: DTGVSQNPRHKITKRGQNVTFRCDPISEHNRLYWYRQTLGQGPEFLTYFQNEAQLEKSRLLSDRFSAERPKGSFSTLEIQRTEQGDSAMYLCASSSGQGNQPQHFGDGTRLSIL.

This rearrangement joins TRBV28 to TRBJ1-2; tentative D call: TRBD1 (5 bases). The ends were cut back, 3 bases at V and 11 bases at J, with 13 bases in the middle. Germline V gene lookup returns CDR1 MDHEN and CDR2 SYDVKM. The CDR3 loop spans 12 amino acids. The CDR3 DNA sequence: TGTGCCAGCAGTTTCCGTTGGGGGGATTACACCTTC. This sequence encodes CASSFRWGDYTF.

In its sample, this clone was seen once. CDR3 protein: CASSSTGDEYGYTF. The CDR3 nucleotides are TGCGCCAGCAGCTCTACAGGGGACGAGTATGGCTACACCTTC. The rearrangement uses TRBV5-1 and TRBJ1-2, with 7 bases identical to TRBD1. Germline values: CDR1 SGHRS, CDR2 YFSETQ. CDR3 length equals 14 residues. V shed 3 bases and J 5 bases; nucleotides not matched to a gene: 7.

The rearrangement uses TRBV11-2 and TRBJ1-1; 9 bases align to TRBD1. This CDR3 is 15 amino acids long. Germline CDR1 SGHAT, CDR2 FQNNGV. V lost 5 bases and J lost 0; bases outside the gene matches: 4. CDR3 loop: CASSLGTGMNTEAFF. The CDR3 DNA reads TGTGCCAGCAGCCTGGGGACAGGGATGAACACTGAAGCTTTCTTT.

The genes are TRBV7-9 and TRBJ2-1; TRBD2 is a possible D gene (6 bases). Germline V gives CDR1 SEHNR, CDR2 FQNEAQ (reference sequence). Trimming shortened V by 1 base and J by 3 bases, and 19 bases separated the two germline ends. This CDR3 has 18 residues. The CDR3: CASSLVRGFGGLYNEQFF. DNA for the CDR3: TGTGCCAGCAGCTTAGTACGGGGGTTCGGGGGACTCTACAATGAGCAGTTCTTC.

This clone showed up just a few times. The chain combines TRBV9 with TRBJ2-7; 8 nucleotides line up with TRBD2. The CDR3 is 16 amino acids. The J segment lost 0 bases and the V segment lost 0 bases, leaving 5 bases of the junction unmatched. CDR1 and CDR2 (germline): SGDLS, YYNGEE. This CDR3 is CASSVGVAGISYEQYF. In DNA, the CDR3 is TGTGCCAGCAGCGTAGGTGTAGCGGGGATCTCCTACGAGCAGTACTTC.

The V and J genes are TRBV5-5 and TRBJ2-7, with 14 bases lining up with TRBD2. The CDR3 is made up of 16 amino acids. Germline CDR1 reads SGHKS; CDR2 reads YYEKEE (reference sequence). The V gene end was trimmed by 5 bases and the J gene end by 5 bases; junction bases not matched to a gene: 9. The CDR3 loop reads CASSLTPTSGRDEQYF. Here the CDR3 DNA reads TGTGCCAGCAGTTTGACTCCGACTAGCGGGAGGGACGAGCAGTACTTC.

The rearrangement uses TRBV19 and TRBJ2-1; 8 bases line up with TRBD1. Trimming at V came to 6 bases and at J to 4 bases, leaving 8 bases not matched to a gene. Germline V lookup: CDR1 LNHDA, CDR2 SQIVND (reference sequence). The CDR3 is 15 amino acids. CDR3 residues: CASSLRDRSYNEQFF. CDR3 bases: TGTGCCAGTAGCTTACGGGACAGGTCTTACAATGAGCAGTTCTTC. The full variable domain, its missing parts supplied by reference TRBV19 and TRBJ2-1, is DGGITQSPKYLFRKEGQNVTLSCEQNLNHDAMYWYRQDPGQGLRLIYYSQIVNDFQKGDIAEGYSVSREKKESFPLTVTSAQKNPTAFYLCASSLRDRSYNEQFFGPGTRLTVL.

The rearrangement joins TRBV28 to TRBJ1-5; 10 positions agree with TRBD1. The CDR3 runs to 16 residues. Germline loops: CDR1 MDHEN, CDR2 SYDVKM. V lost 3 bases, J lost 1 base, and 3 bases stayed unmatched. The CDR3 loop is CASSFGGQGSNQPQHF. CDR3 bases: TGTGCCAGCAGTTTCGGGGGACAGGGGAGCAATCAGCCCCAGCATTTT.

This CDR3 reads CASSPRDRGRGELFF. For the CDR3, the DNA is TGTGCCAGTAGTCCCCGGGACAGGGGGCGTGGGGAGCTGTTTTTT. The genes are TRBV19 and TRBJ2-2, with TRBD1 matching 12 bases. V gave up 5 bases and J gave up 8 bases; unmatched junction bases: 6. Germline CDR1 and CDR2: LNHDA and SQIVND (reference sequence). CDR3 length equals 15 residues.

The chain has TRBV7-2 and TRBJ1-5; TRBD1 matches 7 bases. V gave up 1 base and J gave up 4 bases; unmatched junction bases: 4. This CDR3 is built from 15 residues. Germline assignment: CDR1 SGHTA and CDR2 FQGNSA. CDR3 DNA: TGTGCCAGCAGCTTAGACAGGGGAGAGAATCAGCCCCAGCATTTT. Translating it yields CASSLDRGENQPQHF.

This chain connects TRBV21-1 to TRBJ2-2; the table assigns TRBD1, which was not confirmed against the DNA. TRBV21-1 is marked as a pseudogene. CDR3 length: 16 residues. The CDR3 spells CASSKVGTTNTGELFF. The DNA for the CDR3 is TGTGCCAGCAGCAAAGTTGGGACAACGAACACCGGGGAGCTGTTTTTT.

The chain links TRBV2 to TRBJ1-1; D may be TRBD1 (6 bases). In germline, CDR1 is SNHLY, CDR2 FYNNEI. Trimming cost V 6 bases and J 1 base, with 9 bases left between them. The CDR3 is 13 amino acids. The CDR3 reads CASRVDRNTEAFF. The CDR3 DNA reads TGTGCCAGCAGGGTGGACAGGAACACTGAAGCTTTCTTT.

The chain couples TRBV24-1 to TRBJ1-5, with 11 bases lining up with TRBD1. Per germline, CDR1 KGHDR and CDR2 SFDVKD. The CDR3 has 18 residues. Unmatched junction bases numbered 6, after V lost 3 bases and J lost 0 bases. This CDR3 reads CATSDPRDRGDSNQPQHF. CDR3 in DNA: TGTGCCACCAGTGATCCTAGGGACAGGGGGGATAGCAATCAGCCCCAGCATTTT.

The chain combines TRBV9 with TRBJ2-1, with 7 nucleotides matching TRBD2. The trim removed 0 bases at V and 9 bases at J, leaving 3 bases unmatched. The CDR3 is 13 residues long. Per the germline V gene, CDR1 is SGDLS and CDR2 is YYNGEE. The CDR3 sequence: CASSVVAGAEQFF. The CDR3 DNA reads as TGTGCCAGCAGCGTAGTTGCGGGAGCTGAGCAGTTCTTC.

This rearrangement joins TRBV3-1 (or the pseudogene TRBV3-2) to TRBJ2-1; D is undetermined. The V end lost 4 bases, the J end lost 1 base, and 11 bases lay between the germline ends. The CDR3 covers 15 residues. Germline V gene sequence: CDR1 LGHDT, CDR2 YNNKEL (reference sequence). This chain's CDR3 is CASSPSLGSYNEQFF. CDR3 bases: TGTGCCAGCAGCCCCAGTCTCGGGTCCTACAATGAGCAGTTCTTC.

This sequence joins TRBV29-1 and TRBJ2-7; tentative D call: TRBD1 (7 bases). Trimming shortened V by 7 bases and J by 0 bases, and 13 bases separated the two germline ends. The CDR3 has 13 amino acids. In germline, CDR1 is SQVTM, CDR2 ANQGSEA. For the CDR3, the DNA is TGCAGCGGGAGGGGACAGTCCTCCTACGAGCAGTACTTC. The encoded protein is CSGRGQSSYEQYF.

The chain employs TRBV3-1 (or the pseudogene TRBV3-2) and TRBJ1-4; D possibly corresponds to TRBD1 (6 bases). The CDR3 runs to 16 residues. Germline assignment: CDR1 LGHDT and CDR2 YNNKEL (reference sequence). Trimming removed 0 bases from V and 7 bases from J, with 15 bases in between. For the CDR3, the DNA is TGTGCCAGCAGCCAAGATTACTCCAGGGGTGGTGAAAAACTGTTTTTT. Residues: CASSQDYSRGGEKLFF.

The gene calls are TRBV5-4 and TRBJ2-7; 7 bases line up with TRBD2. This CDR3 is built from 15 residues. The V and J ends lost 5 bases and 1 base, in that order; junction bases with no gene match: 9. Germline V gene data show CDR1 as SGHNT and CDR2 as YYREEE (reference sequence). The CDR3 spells CASSSGGKGSYEQYF. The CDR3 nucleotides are TGTGCCAGCAGTTCCGGGGGGAAAGGGTCCTACGAGCAGTACTTC.

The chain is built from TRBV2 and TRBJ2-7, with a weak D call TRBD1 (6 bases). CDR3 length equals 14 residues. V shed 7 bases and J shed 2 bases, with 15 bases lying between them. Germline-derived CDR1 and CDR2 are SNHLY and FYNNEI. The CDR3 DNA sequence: TGTGCCAGCAAACCCACAGGGACCGCCTACGAGCAGTACTTC. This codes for CASKPTGTAYEQYF.

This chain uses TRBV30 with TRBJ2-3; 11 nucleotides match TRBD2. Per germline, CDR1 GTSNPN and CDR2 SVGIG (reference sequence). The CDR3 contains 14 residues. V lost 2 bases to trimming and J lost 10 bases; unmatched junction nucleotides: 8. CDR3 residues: CAWSSSGRIRSQYF. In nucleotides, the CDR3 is TGTGCCTGGAGTTCTAGCGGGAGGATTAGATCGCAGTATTTT.

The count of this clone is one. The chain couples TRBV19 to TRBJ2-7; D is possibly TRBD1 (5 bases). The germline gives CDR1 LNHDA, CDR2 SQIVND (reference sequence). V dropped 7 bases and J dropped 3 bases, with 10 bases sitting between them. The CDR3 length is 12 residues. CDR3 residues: CASKGVSYEQYF. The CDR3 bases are TGTGCCAGTAAAGGGGTAAGCTACGAGCAGTACTTC. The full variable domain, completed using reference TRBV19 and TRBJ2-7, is DGGITQSPKYLFRKEGQNVTLSCEQNLNHDAMYWYRQDPGQGLRLIYYSQIVNDFQKGDIAEGYSVSREKKESFPLTVTSAQKNPTAFYLCASKGVSYEQYFGPGTRLTVT.

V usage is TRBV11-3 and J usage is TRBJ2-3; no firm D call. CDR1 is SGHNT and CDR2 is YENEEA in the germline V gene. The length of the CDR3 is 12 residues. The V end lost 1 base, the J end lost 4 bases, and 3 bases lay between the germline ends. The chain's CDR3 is CASSLGADTQYF. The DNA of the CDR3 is TGTGCCAGCAGCTTAGGAGCAGATACGCAGTATTTT. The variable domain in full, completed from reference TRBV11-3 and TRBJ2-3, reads EAGVVQSPRYKIIEKKQPVAFWCNPISGHNTLYWYLQNLGQGPELLIRYENEEAVDDSQLPKDRFSAERLKGVDSTLKIQPAELGDSAVYLCASSLGADTQYFGPGTRLTVL.

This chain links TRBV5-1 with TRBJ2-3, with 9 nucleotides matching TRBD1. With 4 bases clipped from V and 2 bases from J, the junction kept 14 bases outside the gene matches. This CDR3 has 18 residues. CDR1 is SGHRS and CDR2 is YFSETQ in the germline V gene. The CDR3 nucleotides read TGCGCCAGCAGCCCTGCCTGGGGACAGGGAGTCCCCACAGATACGCAGTATTTT. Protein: CASSPAWGQGVPTDTQYF.

The CDR3 sequence: CATHLGLAGDRKGGNEQFF. In DNA, the CDR3 is TGTGCCACGCATCTTGGACTAGCGGGAGATAGGAAGGGTGGAAATGAGCAGTTCTTC. This sequence joins TRBV15 and TRBJ2-1; 13 bases are a match to TRBD2. The CDR3 is made up of 19 amino acids. The V gene's germline CDR1 is LNHNV and CDR2 YYDKDF (reference sequence). The V and J ends lost 9 bases and 7 bases, in that order; junction bases with no gene match: 21.

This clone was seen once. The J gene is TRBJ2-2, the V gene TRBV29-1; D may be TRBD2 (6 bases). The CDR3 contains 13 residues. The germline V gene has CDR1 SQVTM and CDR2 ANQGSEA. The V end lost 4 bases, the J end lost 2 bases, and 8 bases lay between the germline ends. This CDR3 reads CSVVGLNTGELFF. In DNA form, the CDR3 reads TGCAGCGTTGTCGGACTAAACACCGGGGAGCTGTTTTTT.

Here the CDR3 reads CATSRDVDSGSRGYTF. The CDR3 coding sequence is TGTGCCACCAGCAGAGATGTGGACAGCGGATCGAGGGGCTACACCTTC. This rearrangement joins TRBV15 to TRBJ1-2; a possible D gene is TRBD1 (6 bases). Looked up from germline, CDR1 is LNHNV and CDR2 is YYDKDF (reference sequence). This CDR3 has 16 residues. V gave up 0 bases and J gave up 8 bases, with 19 bases separating them.

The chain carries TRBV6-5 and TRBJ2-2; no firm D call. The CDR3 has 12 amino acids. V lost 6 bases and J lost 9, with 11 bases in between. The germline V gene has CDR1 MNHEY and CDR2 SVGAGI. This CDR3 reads CASRSGSRELFF. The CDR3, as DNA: TGTGCCAGCAGATCAGGATCCCGGGAGCTGTTTTTT.